Many counts were recorded for the clone carrying this T cell receptor beta chain. As yet, its antigen is unknown. This specimen belongs to a study of T cell repertoires in cytomegalovirus infection. Across the whole study: An indication of both CMV infection and matching HLA type came from public TCR beta signatures.

Study-wide findings and caveats: CMV-specific HLA-C-restricted TCR beta clonotypes dominated the ex vivo response.

Trimming cost V 5 bases and J 2 bases; bases outside gene matches: 10. In germline, CDR1 is SGHVS, CDR2 FQNEAQ. This CDR3 has 17 residues. TCRdb re-derived calls from the reads in MiXCR, one entry per CDR3 protein. The sample holds approximately 1,000,000 distinct CDR3 sequences; around 30% are singletons and the top ten take over 11%. The TCR was taken from a human donor in good health (CMV status not recorded). Some clones in this sample may be carry-over from other donors' samples. The chain couples TRBV7-8 to TRBJ2-3; TRBD2 matches 10 bases. Here the sequenced sample was cultured CD8+ T cells from PBMCs, taken from culture after CMV antigen stimulation. CDR3 sequence (DNA): TGTGCCAGCAGCCCCGCCCCCCTAGCGGGGGTCACAGATACGCAGTATTTT. Protein product: CASSPAPLAGVTDTQYF.